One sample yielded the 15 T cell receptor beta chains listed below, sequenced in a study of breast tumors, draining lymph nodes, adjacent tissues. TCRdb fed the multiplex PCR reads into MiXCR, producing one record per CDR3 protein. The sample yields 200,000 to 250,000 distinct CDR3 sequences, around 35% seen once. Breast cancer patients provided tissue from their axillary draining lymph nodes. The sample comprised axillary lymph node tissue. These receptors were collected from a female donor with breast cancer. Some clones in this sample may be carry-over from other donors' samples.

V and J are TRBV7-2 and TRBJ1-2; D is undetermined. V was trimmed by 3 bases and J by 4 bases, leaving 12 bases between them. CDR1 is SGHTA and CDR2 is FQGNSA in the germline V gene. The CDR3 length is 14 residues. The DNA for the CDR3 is TGTGCCAGCAGCTTTAGTCCACCGCCCTATGGCTACACCTTC. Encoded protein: CASSFSPPPYGYTF.

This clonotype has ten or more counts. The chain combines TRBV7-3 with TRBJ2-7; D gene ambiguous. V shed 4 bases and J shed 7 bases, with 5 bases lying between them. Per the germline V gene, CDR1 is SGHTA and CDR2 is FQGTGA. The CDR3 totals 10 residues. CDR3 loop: CASSYGEQYF. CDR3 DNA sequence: TGTGCCAGCAGCTACGGAGAGCAGTACTTC.

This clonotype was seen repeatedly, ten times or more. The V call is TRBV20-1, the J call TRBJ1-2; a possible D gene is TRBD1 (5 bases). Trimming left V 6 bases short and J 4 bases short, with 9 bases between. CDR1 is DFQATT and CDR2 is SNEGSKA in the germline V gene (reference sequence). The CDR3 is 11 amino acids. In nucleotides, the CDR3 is TGCAGTGCCCCGGACATCTATGGCTACACCTTC. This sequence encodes CSAPDIYGYTF.

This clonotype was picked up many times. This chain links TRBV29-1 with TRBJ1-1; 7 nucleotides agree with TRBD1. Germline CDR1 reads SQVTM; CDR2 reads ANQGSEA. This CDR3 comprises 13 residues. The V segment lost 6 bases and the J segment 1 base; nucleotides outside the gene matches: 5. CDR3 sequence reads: CSVIGQENTEAFF. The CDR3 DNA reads TGCAGCGTCATCGGACAGGAGAACACTGAAGCTTTCTTT. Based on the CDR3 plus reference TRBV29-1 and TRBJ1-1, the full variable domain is SAVISQKPSRDICQRGTSLTIQCQVDSQVTMMFWYRQQPGQSLTLIATANQGSEATYESGFVIDKFPISRPNLTFSTLTVSNMSPEDSSIYLCSVIGQENTEAFFGQGTRLTVV.

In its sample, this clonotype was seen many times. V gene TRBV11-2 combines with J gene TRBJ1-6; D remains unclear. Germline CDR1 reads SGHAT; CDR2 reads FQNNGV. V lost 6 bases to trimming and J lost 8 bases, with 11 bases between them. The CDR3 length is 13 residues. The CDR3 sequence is CASRDASDSPLHF. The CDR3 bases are TGTGCCAGCAGGGATGCCTCGGATTCACCCCTCCACTTT.

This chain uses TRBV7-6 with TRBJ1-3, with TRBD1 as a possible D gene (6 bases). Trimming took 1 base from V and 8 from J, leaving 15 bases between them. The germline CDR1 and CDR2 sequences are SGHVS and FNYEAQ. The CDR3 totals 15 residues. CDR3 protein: CASSLEGETGYTIYF. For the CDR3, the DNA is TGTGCCAGCAGCTTAGAGGGGGAAACTGGCTACACCATATATTTT.

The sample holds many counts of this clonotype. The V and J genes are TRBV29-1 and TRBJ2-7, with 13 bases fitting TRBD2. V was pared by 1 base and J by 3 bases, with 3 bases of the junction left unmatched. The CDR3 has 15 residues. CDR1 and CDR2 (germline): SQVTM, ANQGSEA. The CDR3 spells CSVEGTSGSIYEQYF. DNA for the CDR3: TGCAGCGTTGAAGGGACTAGCGGGAGTATCTACGAGCAGTACTTC.

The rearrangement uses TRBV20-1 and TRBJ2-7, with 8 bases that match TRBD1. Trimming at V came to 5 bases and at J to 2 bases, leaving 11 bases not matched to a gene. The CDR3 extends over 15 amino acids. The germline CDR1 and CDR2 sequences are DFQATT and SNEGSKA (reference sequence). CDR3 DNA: TGCAGTGCTGCCGGGACAGGAGAAGTCACCTACGAGCAGTACTTC. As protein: CSAAGTGEVTYEQYF.

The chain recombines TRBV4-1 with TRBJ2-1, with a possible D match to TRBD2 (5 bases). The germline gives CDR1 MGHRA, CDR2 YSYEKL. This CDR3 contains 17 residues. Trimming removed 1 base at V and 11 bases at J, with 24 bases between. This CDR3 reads CASSQGLARTNFNKQFF. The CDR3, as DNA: TGCGCCAGCAGCCAAGGCCTAGCTCGGACCAACTTTAATAAGCAGTTCTTC.

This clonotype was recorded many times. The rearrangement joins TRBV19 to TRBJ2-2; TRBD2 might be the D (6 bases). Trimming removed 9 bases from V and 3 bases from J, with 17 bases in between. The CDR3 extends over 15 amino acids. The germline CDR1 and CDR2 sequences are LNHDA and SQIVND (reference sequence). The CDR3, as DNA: TGTGCCAGCCGGCTGGAGCGGGTATACACCGGGGAGCTGTTTTTT. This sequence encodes CASRLERVYTGELFF.

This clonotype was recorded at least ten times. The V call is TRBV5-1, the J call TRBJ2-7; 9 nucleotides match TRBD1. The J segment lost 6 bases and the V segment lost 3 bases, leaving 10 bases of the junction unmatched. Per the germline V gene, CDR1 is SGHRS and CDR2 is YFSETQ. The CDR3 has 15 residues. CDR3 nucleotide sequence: TGCGCCAGCAGCTCCGTCCCGGGACAGGGTAGCGAGCAGTACTTC. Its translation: CASSSVPGQGSEQYF.

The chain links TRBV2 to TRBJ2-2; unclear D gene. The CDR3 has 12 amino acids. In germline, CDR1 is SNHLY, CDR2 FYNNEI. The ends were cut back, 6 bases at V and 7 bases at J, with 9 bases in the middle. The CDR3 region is CASRGLGGELFF. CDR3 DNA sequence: TGTGCCAGCAGGGGGTTAGGCGGGGAGCTGTTTTTT.

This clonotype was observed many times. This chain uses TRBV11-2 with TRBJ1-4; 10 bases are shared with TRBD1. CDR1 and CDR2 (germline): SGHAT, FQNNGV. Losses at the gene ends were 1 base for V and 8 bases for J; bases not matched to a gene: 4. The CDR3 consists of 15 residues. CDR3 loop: CASSLGGQGKEKLFF. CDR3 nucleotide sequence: TGTGCCAGCAGCTTAGGGGGACAGGGGAAAGAAAAACTGTTTTTT. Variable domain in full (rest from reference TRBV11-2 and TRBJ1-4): EAGVAQSPRYKIIEKRQSVAFWCNPISGHATLYWYQQILGQGPKLLIQFQNNGVVDDSQLPKDRFSAERLKGVDSTLKIQPAKLEDSAVYLCASSLGGQGKEKLFFGSGTQLSVL.

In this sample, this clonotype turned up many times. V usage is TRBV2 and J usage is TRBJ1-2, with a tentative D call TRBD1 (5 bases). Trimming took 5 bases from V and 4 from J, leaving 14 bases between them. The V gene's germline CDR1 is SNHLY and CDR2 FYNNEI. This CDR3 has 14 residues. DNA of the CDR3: TGTGCCAGCAGTTTCCAGGGTCTCTTCTATGGCTACACCTTC. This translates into CASSFQGLFYGYTF.

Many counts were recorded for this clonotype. CDR3 coding DNA: TGCGCCAGCAGCTTGGCGGGAGTAAATGAGCAGTTCTTC. This encodes CASSLAGVNEQFF. The chain joins TRBV5-1 to TRBJ2-1, with a tentative D call TRBD2 (6 bases). V was clipped by 0 bases and J by 7 bases, with 8 bases between them. The CDR3 is 13 amino acids. In germline, CDR1 is SGHRS, CDR2 YFSETQ. The complete variable domain, with remaining parts taken from reference TRBV5-1 and TRBJ2-1, reads KAGVTQTPRYLIKTRGQQVTLSCSPISGHRSVSWYQQTPGQGLQFLFEYFSETQRNKGNFPGRFSGRQFSNSRSEMNVSTLELGDSALYLCASSLAGVNEQFFGPGTRLTVL.